A selection of T cell receptor beta chains follows, all from one sample in a study of T cells in Graves' hyperthyroidism and ophthalmopathy. TCRdb re-derived calls from the multiplex PCR reads in MiXCR, one entry per CDR3 protein. The sample lists more than 650,000 distinct CDR3 sequences, 11% to 15% occurring once. The material sequenced was blood. These TCRs come from a young woman with Graves' hyperthyroidism. CDR3s include the opening cysteine and the closing phenylalanine or tryptophan. Each record gives: clone size, J gene, D gene, V gene, CDR3 protein, CDR3 DNA. A D gene is named only where the DNA matches it firmly. The size entry is marked missing in some rows and otherwise reads once, few, many or a size class.

>few|TRBJ2-1|TRBD2|TRBV20-1
CSAGGGGSYNEQFF
TGCAGTGCTGGGGGGGGGGGCTCCTACAATGAGCAGTTCTTC
>many|TRBJ2-7|TRBD2|TRBV12-3/TRBV12-4
CASRSSGRAYEQYF
TGTGCCAGCAGATCTAGCGGGAGGGCCTACGAGCAGTACTTC
>many|TRBJ1-3|NA|TRBV12-3/TRBV12-4
CASSLAGSGNTIYF
TGTGCCAGCAGTTTAGCAGGGTCGGGAAACACCATATATTTT
>many|TRBJ1-5|NA|TRBV4-1
CASSQARLRGGSNQPQHF
TGCGCCAGCAGCCAAGCGAGGCTACGGGGTGGAAGCAATCAGCCCCAGCATTTT
>many|TRBJ2-5|NA|TRBV6-5
CASSYSRGLETQYF
TGTGCCAGCAGTTACTCGAGGGGGTTGGAGACCCAGTACTTC
>many|TRBJ1-1|NA|TRBV3-1
CASSPLRARTEAFF
TGTGCCAGCAGCCCCCTGCGGGCGCGAACTGAAGCTTTCTTT
>many|TRBJ2-3|TRBD2|TRBV7-2
CASSFGTSGSSARTDTQYF
TGTGCCAGCAGCTTTGGGACTAGCGGGAGCAGTGCTCGCACAGATACGCAGTATTTT
>NA|TRBJ1-1|TRBD1|TRBV10-3
CAINHDRDTEAFF
TGTGCCATCAACCATGACAGGGACACTGAAGCTTTCTTT
>NA|TRBJ1-2|TRBD1|TRBV6-2/TRBV6-3
CASSHRGGYGYTF
TGTGCCAGCAGTCACAGGGGTGGCTATGGCTACACCTTC
>NA|TRBJ1-1|TRBD1|TRBV19
CASSIRGHGGQLEAFF
TGTGCCAGTAGTATCAGGGGCCATGGGGGACAGCTTGAAGCTTTCTTT
>many|TRBJ2-7|TRBD1|TRBV20-1
CSARPGTGGPYEQYF
TGCAGTGCTCGCCCCGGGACAGGGGGCCCCTACGAGCAGTACTTC
>few|TRBJ2-2|NA|TRBV2
CASEELAYGELFF
TGTGCCTCAGAAGAGCTAGCGTACGGGGAGCTGTTTTTT
>few|TRBJ1-4|NA|TRBV6-1
CAREKLFF
TGTGCCCGGGAAAAACTGTTTTTT
>few|TRBJ2-7|TRBD2|TRBV3-1
CASSLLSGTRTYEQYF
TGTGCCAGCAGCCTTCTCTCCGGGACTAGAACCTACGAGCAGTACTTC
>NA|TRBJ2-5|NA|TRBV15
CATSRPGTGQETQYF
TGTGCCACCAGCCGACCGGGCACAGGCCAAGAGACCCAGTACTTC
>many|TRBJ2-3|NA|TRBV27
CASSLGVPDTQYF
TGTGCCAGCAGTTTGGGGGTTCCAGATACGCAGTATTTT
>few|TRBJ1-1|NA|TRBV2
CASRDTAGGTEAFF
TGTGCCAGCAGGGATACGGCAGGAGGCACTGAAGCTTTCTTT
>NA|TRBJ1-1|NA|TRBV5-5
CASTKTPGQNTEAFF
TGTGCCAGCACCAAGACCCCCGGACAGAACACTGAAGCTTTCTTT